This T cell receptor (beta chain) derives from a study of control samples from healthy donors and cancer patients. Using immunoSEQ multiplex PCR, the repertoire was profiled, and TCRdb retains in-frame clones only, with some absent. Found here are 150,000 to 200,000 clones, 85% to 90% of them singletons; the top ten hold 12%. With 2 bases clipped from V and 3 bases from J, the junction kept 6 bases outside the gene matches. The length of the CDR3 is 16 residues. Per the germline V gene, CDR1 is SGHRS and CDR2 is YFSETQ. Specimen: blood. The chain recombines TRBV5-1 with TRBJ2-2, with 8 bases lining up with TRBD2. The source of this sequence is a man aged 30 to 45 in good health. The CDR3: CASSFDPGGHTGELFF. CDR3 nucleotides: TGCGCCAGCAGCTTTGATCCGGGGGGGCACACCGGGGAGCTGTTTTTT.